This TCR beta chain was obtained from a study of T cell responses to AZD1222 COVID-19 vaccine. This CDR3 comprises 14 residues. Looked up from germline, CDR1 is MDHEN and CDR2 is SYDVKM. Trimming pared 3 bases from V and 8 bases from J, leaving 16 bases between. Produced via immunoSEQ multiplex PCR; TCRdb's table is partial and in-frame only. The sample has roughly 100,000 clones, roughly 91% seen once; the top ten hold 45%. The receptor was derived from an adult in good health. The sample was peripheral blood, taken on day 0 of AZD1222 vaccination. V and J are TRBV28 and TRBJ1-2, with D possibly being TRBD1 (5 bases). The CDR3 coding sequence is TGTGCCAGCAGTTTTGAGGGGTCAAATTACGGCTACACCTTC. This encodes CASSFEGSNYGYTF.